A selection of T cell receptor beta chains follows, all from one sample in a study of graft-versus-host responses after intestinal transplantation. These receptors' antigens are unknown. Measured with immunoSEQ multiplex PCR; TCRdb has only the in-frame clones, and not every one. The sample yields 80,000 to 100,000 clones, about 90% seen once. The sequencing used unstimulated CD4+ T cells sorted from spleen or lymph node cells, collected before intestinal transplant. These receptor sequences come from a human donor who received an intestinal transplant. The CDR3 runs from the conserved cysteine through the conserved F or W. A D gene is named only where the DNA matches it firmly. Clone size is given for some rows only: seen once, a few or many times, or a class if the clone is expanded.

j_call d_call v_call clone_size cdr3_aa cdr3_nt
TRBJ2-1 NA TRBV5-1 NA CASRFANEQFF TGCGCCAGCAGATTTGCGAATGAGCAGTTCTTC
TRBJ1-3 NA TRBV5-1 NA CASSSGAYSGNTIYF TGCGCCAGCAGTTCAGGGGCCTACTCTGGAAACACCATATATTTT
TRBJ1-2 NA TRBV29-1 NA CSVEVRGTNYGYTF TGCAGCGTTGAAGTTCGGGGAACTAACTATGGCTACACCTTC
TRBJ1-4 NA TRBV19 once CASGSGVGEKLFF TGTGCCAGTGGTTCAGGGGTAGGTGAAAAACTGTTTTTT
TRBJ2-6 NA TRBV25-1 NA CASSSSGANVLTF TGTGCCAGCAGTTCATCTGGGGCCAACGTCCTGACTTTC
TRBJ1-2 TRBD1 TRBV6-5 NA CASSYEPNRGSGGYTF TGTGCCAGCAGTTACGAACCGAACAGGGGCAGTGGAGGCTACACCTTC
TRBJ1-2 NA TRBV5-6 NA CASSFGTELGDYGYTF TGTGCCAGCAGCTTCGGCACGGAATTGGGCGACTATGGCTACACCTTC
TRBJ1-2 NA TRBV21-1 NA CASSLRYGVPFHYGYTF TGTGCCAGCAGCCTAAGGTACGGGGTTCCGTTTCACTATGGCTACACCTTC
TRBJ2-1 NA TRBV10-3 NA CAISETLQGHEQFF TGTGCCATCAGTGAGACGCTTCAGGGTCATGAGCAGTTCTTC
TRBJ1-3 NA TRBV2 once CASSDARFASGNTIYF TGTGCCAGCAGTGACGCCCGGTTTGCCTCTGGAAACACCATATATTTT
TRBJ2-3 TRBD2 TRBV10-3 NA CAISEPGTSDTDTQYF TGTGCCATCAGTGAGCCCGGGACTAGCGACACAGATACGCAGTATTTT
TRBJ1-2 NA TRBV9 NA CASSVSSQGSYGYTF TGTGCCAGCAGCGTATCCTCCCAGGGGAGTTATGGCTACACCTTC
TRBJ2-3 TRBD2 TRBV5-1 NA CASSFPSGSGADTQYF TGCGCCAGCAGCTTCCCTAGCGGGAGCGGGGCCGATACGCAGTATTTT
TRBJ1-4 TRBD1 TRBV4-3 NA CASSSRPLTGGRNLNEKLFF TGCGCCAGCAGCTCAAGACCTCTGACAGGGGGCCGAAACTTGAATGAAAAACTGTTTTTT
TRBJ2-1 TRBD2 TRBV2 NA CASREKLAGGSYNEQFF TGTGCCAGCAGGGAAAAACTAGCGGGAGGATCCTACAATGAGCAGTTCTTC
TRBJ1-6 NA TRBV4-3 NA CASSQERRVPYNSPLHF TGCGCCAGCAGCCAAGAGCGGCGGGTACCTTATAATTCACCCCTCCACTTT
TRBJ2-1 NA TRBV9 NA CASSQPSGASSYNEQFF TGTGCCAGCTCACAACCCTCAGGGGCTAGCTCCTACAATGAGCAGTTCTTC
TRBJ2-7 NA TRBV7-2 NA CASSARRDNLEQYF TGTGCCAGCAGCGCGCGCCGGGACAACCTCGAGCAGTACTTC
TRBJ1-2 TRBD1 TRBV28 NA CASSSFGTGDYGYTF TGTGCCAGCAGTTCCTTCGGGACAGGGGACTATGGCTACACCTTC
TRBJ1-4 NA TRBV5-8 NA CASRTLHWKLFF TGTGCCAGCAGGACTCTCCATTGGAAACTGTTTTTT
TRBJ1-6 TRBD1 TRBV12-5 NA CASGLEQGEYNSPLHF TGTGCTAGTGGTTTGGAACAGGGGGAATATAATTCACCCCTCCACTTT
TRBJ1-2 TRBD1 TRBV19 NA CASSKTGGRDGYTF TGTGCCAGTAGTAAGACAGGGGGCAGAGATGGCTACACCTTC
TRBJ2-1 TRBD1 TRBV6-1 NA CASSAQGVSYNEQFF TGTGCCAGCAGTGCCCAGGGGGTGTCCTACAATGAGCAGTTCTTC
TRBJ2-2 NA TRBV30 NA CAWSAGRGNTGELFF TGTGCCTGGAGTGCAGGACGGGGAAACACCGGGGAGCTGTTTTTT
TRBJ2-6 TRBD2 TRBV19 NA CASMGGSSGANVLTF TGTGCCAGTATGGGGGGGAGCTCTGGGGCCAACGTCCTGACTTTC
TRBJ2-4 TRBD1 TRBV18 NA CASSPRQGAINIQYF TGTGCCAGCTCACCACGACAGGGGGCGATAAACATTCAGTACTTC
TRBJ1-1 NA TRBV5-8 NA CASSLDPLEDTEAFF TGTGCCAGCAGCTTGGACCCACTTGAGGACACTGAAGCTTTCTTT
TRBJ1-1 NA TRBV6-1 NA CASQQGGTEAFF TGTGCCAGCCAACAGGGTGGGACTGAAGCTTTCTTT
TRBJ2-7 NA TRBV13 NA CASSLLGLSYEQYF TGTGCCAGCAGCTTACTCGGACTTTCCTACGAGCAGTACTTC
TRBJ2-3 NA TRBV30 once CAWSVDTAATDTQYF TGTGCCTGGAGTGTAGATACAGCGGCCACAGATACGCAGTATTTT
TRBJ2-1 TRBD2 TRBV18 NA CASSPASGGFRYNEQFF TGTGCCAGCTCACCAGCTAGCGGGGGCTTTCGTTACAATGAGCAGTTCTTC
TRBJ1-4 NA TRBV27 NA CASSQRGLLNEKLFF TGTGCCAGCAGCCAAAGAGGGCTACTTAATGAAAAACTGTTTTTT
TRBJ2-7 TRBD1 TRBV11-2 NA CASSLAHGTGDEQYF TGTGCCAGCAGCTTAGCCCACGGGACAGGGGACGAGCAGTACTTC
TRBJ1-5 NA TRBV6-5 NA CASSYSAGMGQPQHF TGTGCCAGCAGTTACTCGGCAGGGATGGGTCAGCCCCAGCATTTT
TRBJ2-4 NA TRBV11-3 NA CASSFIGGVKNIQYF TGTGCCAGCAGCTTCATTGGCGGGGTCAAAAACATTCAGTACTTC
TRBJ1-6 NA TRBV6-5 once CASSFLPGGDSPLHF TGTGCCAGCAGTTTCCTCCCCGGGGGTGATTCACCCCTCCACTTT
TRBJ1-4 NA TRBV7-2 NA CASSLVASLLSTNEKLFF TGTGCCAGCAGCTTAGTCGCCAGTCTCCTTTCAACTAATGAAAAACTGTTTTTT
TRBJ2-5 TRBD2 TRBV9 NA CASSVGASGRSGETQYF TGTGCCAGCAGCGTAGGGGCTAGCGGGAGGTCAGGGGAGACCCAGTACTTC
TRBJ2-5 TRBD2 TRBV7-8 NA CASSYEAGGSQETQYF TGTGCCAGCAGCTACGAAGCGGGGGGGTCTCAAGAGACCCAGTACTTC
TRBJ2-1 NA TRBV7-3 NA CASSPPGAYNEQFF TGTGCCAGCAGCCCCCCGGGGGCCTACAATGAGCAGTTCTTC
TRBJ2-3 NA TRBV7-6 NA CASSPGQRRDTQYF TGTGCCAGCAGCCCAGGACAAAGACGAGATACGCAGTATTTT
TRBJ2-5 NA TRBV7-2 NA CASSPRLEGQETQYF TGTGCCAGCAGCCCCCGGCTTGAGGGCCAAGAGACCCAGTACTTC
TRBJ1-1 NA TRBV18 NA CASSPRAPNTEAFF TGTGCCAGCTCACCACGGGCCCCGAACACTGAAGCTTTCTTT